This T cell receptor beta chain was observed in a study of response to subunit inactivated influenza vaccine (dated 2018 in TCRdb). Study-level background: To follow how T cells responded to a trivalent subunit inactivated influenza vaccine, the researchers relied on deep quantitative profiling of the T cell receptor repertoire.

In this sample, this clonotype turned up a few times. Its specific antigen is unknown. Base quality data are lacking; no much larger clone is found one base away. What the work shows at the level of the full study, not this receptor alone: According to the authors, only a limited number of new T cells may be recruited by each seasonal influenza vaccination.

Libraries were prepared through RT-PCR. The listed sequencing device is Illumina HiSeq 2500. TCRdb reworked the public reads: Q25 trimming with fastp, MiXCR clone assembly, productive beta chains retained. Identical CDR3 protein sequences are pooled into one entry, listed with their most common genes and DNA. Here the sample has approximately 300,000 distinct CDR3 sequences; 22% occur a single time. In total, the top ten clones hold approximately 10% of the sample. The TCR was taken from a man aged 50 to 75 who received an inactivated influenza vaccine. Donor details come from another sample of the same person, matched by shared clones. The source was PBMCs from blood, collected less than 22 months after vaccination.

The CDR3 region reads CASSPRAEGYGYTF. The DNA sequence follows: TGTGCCAGCTCACCACGGGCCGAGGGCTATGGCTACACCTTC. The receptor chain draws on TRBV18 and TRBJ1-2, with the D gene not clear enough to name. From cysteine to phenylalanine, the CDR3 is 14 amino acids long. The DNA shown is the 42-base CDR3, in frame from base 1. The junction carries 10 bases between V and J, which are trimmed by 1 base and 4 bases respectively. In the germline V gene, CDR1 corresponds to KGHSH and CDR2 to LQKENI.